Listed below are T cell receptor beta chains from one sample, sequenced in a study of control samples from healthy donors and cancer patients. The assay was immunoSEQ multiplex PCR, and TCRdb's table has in-frame clones only and misses some. The data show 120,000 to 150,000 clones, around 90% seen once. Sequenced: blood. All receptors derive from a young man in good health. Both conserved end residues are trimmed from each CDR3. Clone size is shown for a subset of rows, as once, few, many or a class of expanded clone.

NA | TRBV15 | ATSRAMGGVDNEQF
few | TRBV9 | ASSMGTLTEQF
NA | TRBV28 | ASSFPNSPLH
once | TRBV30 | AWSVSALSYEQY
NA | TRBV5-1 | ASSLSGLTGELF
once | TRBV9 | ASSVVPGTDIGNQPQH
NA | TRBV2 | ASPPRGSSYNEQF
NA | TRBV5-1 | ASSPTSETYEQY
NA | TRBV2 | ASSPSRGPGTGELF
NA | TRBV5-1 | ASSLAGGYGNTIY
NA | TRBV19 | ASSIGVLEPPY
NA | TRBV5-1 | ASSFTGLAGSKNIQY
NA | TRBV14 | ASSRTDRGNGYT
NA | TRBV7-9 | ASSSSGTGELF
NA | TRBV15 | ATSRDAARGHKLQYEQF
NA | TRBV24-1 | ATSDHRDTGELF
NA | TRBV7-2 | ASSSPGRPDEQF
NA | TRBV7-2 | ASSWMTSGGIEQY
NA | TRBV7-9 | VAQKTGTSGIGELF
NA | TRBV18 | ASSKGAKQGTEAF
NA | TRBV5-6 | ASSGDREDNEQF
NA | TRBV7-3 | ASSKAQGTNEQF
NA | TRBV19 | ASSATGQANTEAF